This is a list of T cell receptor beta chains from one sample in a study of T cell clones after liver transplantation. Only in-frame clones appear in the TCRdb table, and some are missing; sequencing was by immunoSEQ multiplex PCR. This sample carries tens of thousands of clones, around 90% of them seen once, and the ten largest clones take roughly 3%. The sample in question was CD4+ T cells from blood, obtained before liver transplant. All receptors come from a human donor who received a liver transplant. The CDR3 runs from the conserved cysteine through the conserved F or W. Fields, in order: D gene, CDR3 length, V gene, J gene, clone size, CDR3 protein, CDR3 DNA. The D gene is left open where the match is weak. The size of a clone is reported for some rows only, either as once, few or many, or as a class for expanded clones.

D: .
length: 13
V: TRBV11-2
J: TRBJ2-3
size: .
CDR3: CASSSGGPDTQYF
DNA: TGTGCCAGCAGCTCCGGGGGCCCAGATACGCAGTATTTT

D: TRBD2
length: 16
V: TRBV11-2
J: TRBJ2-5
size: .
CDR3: CASSEGTSGFQETQYF
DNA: TGTGCCAGCAGCGAGGGGACTAGCGGGTTCCAAGAGACCCAGTACTTC

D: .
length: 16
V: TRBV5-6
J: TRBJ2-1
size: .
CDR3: CASSSRGVSSYNEQFF
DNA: TGTGCCAGCAGCTCCAGGGGAGTAAGCTCCTACAATGAGCAGTTCTTC

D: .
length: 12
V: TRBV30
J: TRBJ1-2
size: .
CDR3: CAWADRDYGYTF
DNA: TGTGCCTGGGCCGACAGAGACTATGGCTACACCTTC

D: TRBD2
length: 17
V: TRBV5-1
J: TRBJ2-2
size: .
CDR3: CASSLVLSGSGTGELFF
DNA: TGCGCCAGCAGCTTGGTACTAAGCGGGAGCGGCACCGGGGAGCTGTTTTTT

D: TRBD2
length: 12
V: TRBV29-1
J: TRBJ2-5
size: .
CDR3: CSVLAGEETQYF
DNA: TGCAGCGTTCTAGCGGGAGAAGAGACCCAGTACTTC

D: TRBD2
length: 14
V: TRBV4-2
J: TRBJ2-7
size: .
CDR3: CASSRGEGSYEQYF
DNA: TGTGCCAGCAGCCGAGGGGAGGGGTCCTACGAGCAGTACTTC

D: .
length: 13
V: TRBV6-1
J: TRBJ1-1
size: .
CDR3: CATTGPWDTEAFF
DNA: TGTGCCACCACAGGGCCCTGGGACACTGAAGCTTTCTTT

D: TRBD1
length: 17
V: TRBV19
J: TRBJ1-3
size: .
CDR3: CASTDPRGQGAGNTIYF
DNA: TGTGCCAGTACTGACCCCAGGGGACAGGGGGCAGGAAACACCATATATTTT

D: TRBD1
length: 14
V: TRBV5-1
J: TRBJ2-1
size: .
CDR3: CASSPPTGDNEQFF
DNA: TGCGCCAGCAGCCCACCGACAGGGGACAATGAGCAGTTCTTC

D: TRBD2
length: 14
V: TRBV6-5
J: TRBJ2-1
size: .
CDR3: CASRTSGSHNEQFF
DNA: TGTGCCAGCAGGACTAGCGGGAGCCACAATGAGCAGTTCTTC

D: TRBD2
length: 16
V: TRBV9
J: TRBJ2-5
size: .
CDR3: CASSVLAGGPRETQYF
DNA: TGTGCCAGCAGCGTATTGGCGGGAGGGCCGCGGGAGACCCAGTACTTC

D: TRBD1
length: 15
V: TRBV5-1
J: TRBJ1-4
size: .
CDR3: CASSSDRMGNEKLFF
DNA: TGCGCCAGCAGCTCGGACAGGATGGGGAATGAAAAACTGTTTTTT

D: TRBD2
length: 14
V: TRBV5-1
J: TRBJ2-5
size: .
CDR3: CASTGTSGQETQYF
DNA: TGCGCCAGCACGGGGACTAGCGGCCAAGAGACCCAGTACTTC

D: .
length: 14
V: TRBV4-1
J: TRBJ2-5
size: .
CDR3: CASSPPTGQETQYF
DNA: TGCGCCAGCAGCCCTCCGACAGGACAAGAGACCCAGTACTTC

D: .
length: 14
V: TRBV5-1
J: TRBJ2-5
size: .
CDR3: CASSSYLESETQYF
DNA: TGCGCCAGCAGCTCCTACCTAGAGAGCGAGACCCAGTACTTC

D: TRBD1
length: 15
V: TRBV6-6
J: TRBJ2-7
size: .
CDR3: CASSPGQGRSYEQYF
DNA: TGTGCCAGCAGCCCAGGACAGGGGAGGTCCTACGAGCAGTACTTC

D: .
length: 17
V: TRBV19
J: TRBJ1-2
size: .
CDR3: CASSIRQVFLPNYGYTF
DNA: TGTGCCAGTAGTATAAGGCAGGTGTTCCTTCCCAACTATGGCTACACCTTC

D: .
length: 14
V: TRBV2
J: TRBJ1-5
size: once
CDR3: CASSGGGTNQPQHF
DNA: TGTGCCAGCAGCGGGGGTGGCACAAATCAGCCCCAGCATTTT

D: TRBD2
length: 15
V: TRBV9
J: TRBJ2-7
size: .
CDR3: CASSAGTSGRHEQYF
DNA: TGTGCCAGCAGCGCCGGGACTAGCGGGAGACACGAGCAGTACTTC

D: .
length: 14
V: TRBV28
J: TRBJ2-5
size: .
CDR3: CASSFGDSGETQYF
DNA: TGTGCCAGCAGTTTTGGGGACTCGGGGGAGACCCAGTACTTC

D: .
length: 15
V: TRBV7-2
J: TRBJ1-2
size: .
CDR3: CASSLRDFTNYGYTF
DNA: TGTGCCAGCAGCTTGCGGGACTTTACTAACTATGGCTACACCTTC

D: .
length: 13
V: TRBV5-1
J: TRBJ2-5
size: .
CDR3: CASSFRVQETQYF
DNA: TGCGCCAGCAGCTTTCGGGTACAAGAGACCCAGTACTTC

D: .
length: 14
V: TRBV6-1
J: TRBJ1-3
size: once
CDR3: CASSEWGSGNTIYF
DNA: TGTGCCAGCAGTGAATGGGGATCTGGAAACACCATATATTTT

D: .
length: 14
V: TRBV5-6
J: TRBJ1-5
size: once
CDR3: CASSAAGVNQPQHF
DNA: TGTGCCAGCAGCGCGGCGGGGGTAAATCAGCCCCAGCATTTT

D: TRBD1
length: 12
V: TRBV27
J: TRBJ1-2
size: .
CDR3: CASTTGGRGYTF
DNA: TGTGCCAGCACCACAGGGGGTCGTGGCTACACCTTC